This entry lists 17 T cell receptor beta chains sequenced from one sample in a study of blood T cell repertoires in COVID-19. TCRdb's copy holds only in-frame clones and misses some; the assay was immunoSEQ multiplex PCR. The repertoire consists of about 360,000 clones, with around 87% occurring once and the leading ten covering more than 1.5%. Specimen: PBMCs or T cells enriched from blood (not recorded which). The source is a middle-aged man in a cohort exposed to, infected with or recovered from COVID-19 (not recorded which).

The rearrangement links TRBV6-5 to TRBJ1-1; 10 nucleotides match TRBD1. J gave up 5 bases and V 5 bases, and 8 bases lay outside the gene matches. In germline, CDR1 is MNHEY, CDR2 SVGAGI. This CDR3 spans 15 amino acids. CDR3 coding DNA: TGTGCCAGCAGTCCCCCGGGACAGGGGAGGACTGAAGCTTTCTTT. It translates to CASSPPGQGRTEAFF.

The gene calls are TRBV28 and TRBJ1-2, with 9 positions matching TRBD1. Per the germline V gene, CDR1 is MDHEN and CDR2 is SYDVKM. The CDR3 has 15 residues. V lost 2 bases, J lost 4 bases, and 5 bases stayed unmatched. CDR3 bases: TGTGCCAGCAGTTTAGGACAGGGGTTTGGCTATGGCTACACCTTC. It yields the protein CASSLGQGFGYGYTF.

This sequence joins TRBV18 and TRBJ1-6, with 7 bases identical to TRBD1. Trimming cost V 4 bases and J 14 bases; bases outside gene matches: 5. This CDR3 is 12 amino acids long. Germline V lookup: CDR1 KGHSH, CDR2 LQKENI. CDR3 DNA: TGTGCCAGCTCACGTAACCAGGGGGCCCTCCACTTT. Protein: CASSRNQGALHF.

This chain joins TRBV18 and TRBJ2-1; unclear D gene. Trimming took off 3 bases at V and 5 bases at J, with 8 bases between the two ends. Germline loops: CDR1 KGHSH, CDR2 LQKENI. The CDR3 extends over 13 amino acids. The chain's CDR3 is CASSPVVDNEQFF. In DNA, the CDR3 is TGTGCCAGCTCACCGGTCGTAGACAATGAGCAGTTCTTC.

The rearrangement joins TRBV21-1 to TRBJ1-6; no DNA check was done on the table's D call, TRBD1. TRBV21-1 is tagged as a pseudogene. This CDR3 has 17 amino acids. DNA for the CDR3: TGTGCCAGCAGCAAGAGGGGACAGGGTGGTAGGAATTCACCCCTCCACTTT. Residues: CASSKRGQGGRNSPLHF.

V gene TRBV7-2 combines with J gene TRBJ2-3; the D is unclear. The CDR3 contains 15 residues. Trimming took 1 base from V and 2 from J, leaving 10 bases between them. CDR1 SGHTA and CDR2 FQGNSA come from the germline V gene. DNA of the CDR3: TGTGCCAGCAGCTTAGTCTGGCAACACACAGATACGCAGTATTTT. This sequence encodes CASSLVWQHTDTQYF.

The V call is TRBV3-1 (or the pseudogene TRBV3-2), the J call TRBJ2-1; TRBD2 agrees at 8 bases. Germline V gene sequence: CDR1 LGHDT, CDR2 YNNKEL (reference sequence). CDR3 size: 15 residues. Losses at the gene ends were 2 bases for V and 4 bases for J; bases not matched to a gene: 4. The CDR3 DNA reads TGTGCCAGCAGCCAATCAAGCGGGAGTTACAATGAGCAGTTCTTC. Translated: CASSQSSGSYNEQFF.

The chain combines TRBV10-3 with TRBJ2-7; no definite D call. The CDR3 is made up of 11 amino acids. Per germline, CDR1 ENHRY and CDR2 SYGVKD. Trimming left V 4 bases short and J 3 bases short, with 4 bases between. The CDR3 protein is CAISANYEQYF. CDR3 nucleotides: TGTGCCATCAGTGCCAACTACGAGCAGTACTTC.

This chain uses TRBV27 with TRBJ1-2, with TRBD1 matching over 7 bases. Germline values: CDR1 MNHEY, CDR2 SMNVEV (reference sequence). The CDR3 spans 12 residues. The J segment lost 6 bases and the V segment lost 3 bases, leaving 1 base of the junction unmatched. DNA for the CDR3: TGTGCCAGCAGTTTCAGGGGGAATGGCTACACCTTC. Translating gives CASSFRGNGYTF.

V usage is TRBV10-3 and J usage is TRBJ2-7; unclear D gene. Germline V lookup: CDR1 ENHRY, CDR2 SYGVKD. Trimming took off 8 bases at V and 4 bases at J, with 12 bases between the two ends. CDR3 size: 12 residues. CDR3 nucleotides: TGTGCCATCTCGCAGGAAGGTTACGAGCAGTACTTC. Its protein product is CAISQEGYEQYF.

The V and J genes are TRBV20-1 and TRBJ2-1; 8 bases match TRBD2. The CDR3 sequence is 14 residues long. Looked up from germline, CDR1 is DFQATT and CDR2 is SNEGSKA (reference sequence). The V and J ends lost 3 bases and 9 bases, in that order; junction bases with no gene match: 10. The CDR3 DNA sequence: TGCAGTGCTAGTTCCGGACTAGCCTTTTTTGAGCAGTTCTTC. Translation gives CSASSGLAFFEQFF.

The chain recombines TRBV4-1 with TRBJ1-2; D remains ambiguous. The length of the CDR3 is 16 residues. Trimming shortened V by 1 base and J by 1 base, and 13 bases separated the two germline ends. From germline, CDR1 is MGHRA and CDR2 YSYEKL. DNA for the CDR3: TGCGCCAGCAGCCAAGCCGGGTCCCCGGGTAACTATGGCTACACCTTC. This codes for CASSQAGSPGNYGYTF.

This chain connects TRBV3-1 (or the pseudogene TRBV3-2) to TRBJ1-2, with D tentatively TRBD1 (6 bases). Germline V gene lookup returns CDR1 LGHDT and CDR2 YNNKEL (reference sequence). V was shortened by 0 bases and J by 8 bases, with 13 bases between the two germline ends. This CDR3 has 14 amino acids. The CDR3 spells CASSQDSGASGYTF. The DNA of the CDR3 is TGTGCCAGCAGCCAAGATTCAGGGGCGTCAGGCTACACCTTC.

The chain's CDR3 is CASSPVGTRGETQYF. CDR3 nucleotides: TGTGCCAGCAGCCCCGTTGGAACCCGCGGGGAGACCCAGTACTTC. The chain links TRBV3-1 (or the pseudogene TRBV3-2) to TRBJ2-5, with D perhaps matching TRBD2 (5 bases). The CDR3 runs to 15 residues. V was pared by 4 bases and J by 5 bases, with 17 bases between. Germline lookup yields CDR1 LGHDT and CDR2 YNNKEL (reference sequence).

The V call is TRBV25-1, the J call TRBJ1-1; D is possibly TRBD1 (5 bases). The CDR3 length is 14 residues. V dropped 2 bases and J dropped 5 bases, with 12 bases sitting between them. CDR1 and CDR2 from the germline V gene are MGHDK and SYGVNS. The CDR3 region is CASSEQGFGTEAFF. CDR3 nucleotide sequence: TGTGCCAGCAGTGAACAGGGATTCGGGACTGAAGCTTTCTTT.

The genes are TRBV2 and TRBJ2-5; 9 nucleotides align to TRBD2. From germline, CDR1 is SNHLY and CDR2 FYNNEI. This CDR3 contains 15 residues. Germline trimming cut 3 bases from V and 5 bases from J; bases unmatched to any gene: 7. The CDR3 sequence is CASSERAGGPETQYF. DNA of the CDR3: TGTGCCAGCAGTGAGAGGGCGGGAGGGCCTGAGACCCAGTACTTC.

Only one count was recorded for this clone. CDR3 DNA sequence: TGTGCCAGCAGGACAGGGGGGAACATTGATGGCTACACCTTC. It specifies CASRTGGNIDGYTF. The chain uses TRBV2 and TRBJ1-2; 9 nucleotides align to TRBD1. From germline, CDR1 is SNHLY and CDR2 FYNNEI. V lost 6 bases and J lost 6; bases outside the gene matches: 8. This CDR3 contains 14 residues. Drawing the rest from reference TRBV2 and TRBJ1-2, the complete variable domain is EPEVTQTPSHQVTQMGQEVILRCVPISNHLYFYWYRQILGQKVEFLVSFYNNEISEKSEIFDDQFSVERPDGSNFTLKIRSTKLEDSAMYFCASRTGGNIDGYTFGSGTRLTVV.